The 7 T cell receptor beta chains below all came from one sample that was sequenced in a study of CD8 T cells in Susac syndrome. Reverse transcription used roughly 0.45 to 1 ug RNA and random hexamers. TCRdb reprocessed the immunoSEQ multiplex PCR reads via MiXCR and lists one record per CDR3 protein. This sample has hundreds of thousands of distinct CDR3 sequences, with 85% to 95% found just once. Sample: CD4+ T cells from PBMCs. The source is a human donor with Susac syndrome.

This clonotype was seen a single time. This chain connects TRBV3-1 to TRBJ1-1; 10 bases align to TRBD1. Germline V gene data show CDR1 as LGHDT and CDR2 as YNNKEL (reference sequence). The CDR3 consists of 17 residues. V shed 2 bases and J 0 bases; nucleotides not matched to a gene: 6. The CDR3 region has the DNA TGTGCCAGCAGCCAACGACAGGGGGCGCGGGTGAACACTGAAGCTTTCTTT. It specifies CASSQRQGARVNTEAFF.

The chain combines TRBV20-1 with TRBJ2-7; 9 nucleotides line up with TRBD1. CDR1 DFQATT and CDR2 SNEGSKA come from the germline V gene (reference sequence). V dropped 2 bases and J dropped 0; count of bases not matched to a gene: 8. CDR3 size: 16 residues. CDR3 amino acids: CSARPRDRAFSYEQYF. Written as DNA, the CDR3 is TGCAGTGCTAGACCCCGGGACAGGGCGTTCTCCTACGAGCAGTACTTC.

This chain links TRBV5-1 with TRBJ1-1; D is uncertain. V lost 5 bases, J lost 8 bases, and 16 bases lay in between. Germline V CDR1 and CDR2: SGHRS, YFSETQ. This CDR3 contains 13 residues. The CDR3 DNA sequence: TGCGCCAGCAGGCTTGCCCCAAATTTGGAAGCTTTCTTT. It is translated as CASRLAPNLEAFF.

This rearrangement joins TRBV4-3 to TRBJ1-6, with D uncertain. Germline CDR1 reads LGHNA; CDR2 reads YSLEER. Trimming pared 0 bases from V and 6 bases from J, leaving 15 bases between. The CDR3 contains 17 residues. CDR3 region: CASSQDLAESANSPLHF. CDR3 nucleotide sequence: TGCGCCAGCAGCCAAGATCTGGCGGAAAGTGCTAATTCACCCCTCCACTTT.

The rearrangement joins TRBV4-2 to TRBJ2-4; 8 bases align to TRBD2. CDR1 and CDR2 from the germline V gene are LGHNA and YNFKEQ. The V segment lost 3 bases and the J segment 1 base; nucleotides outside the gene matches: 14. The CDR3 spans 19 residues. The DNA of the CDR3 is TGTGCCAGCAGCCAGAGAATAATCGCGGGGGGCGACGCCAAAAACATTCAGTACTTC. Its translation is CASSQRIIAGGDAKNIQYF.

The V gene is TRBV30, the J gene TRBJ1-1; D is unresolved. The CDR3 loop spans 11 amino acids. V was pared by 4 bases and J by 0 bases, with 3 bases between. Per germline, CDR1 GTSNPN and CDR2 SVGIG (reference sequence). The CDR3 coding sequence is TGTGCCTGGAAGGTGAACACTGAAGCTTTCTTT. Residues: CAWKVNTEAFF. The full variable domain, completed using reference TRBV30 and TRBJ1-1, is SQTIHQWPATLVQPVGSPLSLECTVEGTSNPNLYWYRQAAGRGLQLLFYSVGIGQISSEVPQNLSASRPQDRQFILSSKKLLLSDSGFYLCAWKVNTEAFFGQGTRLTVV.

This CDR3 reads CASSVTGTGEAEAFF. The CDR3, as DNA: TGTGCCAGCAGCGTGACCGGTACAGGGGAGGCTGAAGCTTTCTTT. The chain has TRBV9 and TRBJ1-1; TRBD1 aligns across 7 bases. CDR1 is SGDLS and CDR2 is YYNGEE in the germline V gene. The V gene end was trimmed by 2 bases and the J gene end by 6 bases; junction bases not matched to a gene: 10. The CDR3 contains 15 residues. Based on the CDR3 plus reference TRBV9 and TRBJ1-1, the full variable domain is DSGVTQTPKHLITATGQRVTLRCSPRSGDLSVYWYQQSLDQGLQFLIQYYNGEERAKGNILERFSAQQFPDLHSELNLSSLELGDSALYFCASSVTGTGEAEAFFGQGTRLTVV.